Below are 21 T cell receptor beta chains sequenced from a single sample in a study of blood T cell repertoires in COVID-19 (dated by TCRdb to 2020 to 2022). The method was the immunoSEQ multiplex PCR assay. TCRdb re-hosts the immuneACCESS table, in-frame sequences only. Its copies lack some clones; in the studies checked, an unresolved V gene accounts for under half of them, and the cause for the rest is not known. A total of 110,000 or so clones appear in this sample, about 85% of them only once. The top ten hold about 1.4% of the sample. Material for sequencing was peripheral blood. The receptors were gathered from a man over 45 with acute or convalescent COVID-19.

The V and J genes are TRBV9 and TRBJ1-2; D is ambiguous. Trimming stripped 0 bases from V and 4 bases from J, with 13 bases between. The germline V gene has CDR1 SGDLS and CDR2 YYNGEE. The CDR3 has 15 amino acids. The CDR3, as DNA: TGTGCCAGCAGCGTAGATCCGAAACGGGGCTATGGCTACACCTTC. As protein: CASSVDPKRGYGYTF.

This chain uses TRBV7-2 with TRBJ1-2; a possible D gene is TRBD1 (6 bases). CDR3 size: 12 residues. Deletions cut 5 bases from V and 8 bases from J, with 12 bases between. From germline, CDR1 is SGHTA and CDR2 FQGNSA. Here the CDR3 DNA reads TGTGCCAGCAGCCCTAAGGGGGACGGCTACACCTTC. Translation: CASSPKGDGYTF.

The chain combines TRBV25-1 with TRBJ1-6; D not certain. The V end was cut by 1 base, the J end by 9 bases, with 13 bases between. This CDR3 has 15 amino acids. Germline loops: CDR1 MGHDK, CDR2 SYGVNS. CDR3 DNA sequence: TGTGCCAGCAGTGAATCCGGCAGATCAGGTTCACCCCTCCACTTT. Protein product: CASSESGRSGSPLHF.

This clone has just a few counts. The V and J genes are TRBV29-1 and TRBJ1-3; TRBD1 matches 8 bases. Germline loops: CDR1 SQVTM, CDR2 ANQGSEA. Trimming at V came to 2 bases and at J to 4 bases, leaving 4 bases not matched to a gene. The CDR3 covers 14 residues. CDR3 DNA: TGCAGCGTTGAATCGGGACAGGTCGGAAACACCATATATTTT. This sequence encodes CSVESGQVGNTIYF.

The CDR3 loop is CASSQERGEKLFF. For the CDR3, the DNA is TGTGCCAGCAGTCAGGAAAGAGGGGAAAAACTGTTTTTT. The rearrangement joins TRBV6-4 to TRBJ1-4; D unclear. Germline loops: CDR1 MRHNA, CDR2 SNTAGT. The CDR3 runs 13 residues. The V end was cut by 5 bases, the J end by 8 bases, with 12 bases between.

The rearrangement links TRBV5-1 to TRBJ2-1, with 7 bases aligning to TRBD1. The CDR3 is 14 amino acids. From germline, CDR1 is SGHRS and CDR2 YFSETQ. V lost 0 bases to trimming and J lost 8 bases; unmatched junction nucleotides: 5. CDR3 in DNA: TGCGCCAGCAGCTTGGGGGACAGCGCCTATGAGCAGTTCTTC. Translated, it gives CASSLGDSAYEQFF.

The V call is TRBV7-9, the J call TRBJ2-2; 9 bases match TRBD2. V shed 3 bases, J shed 7 bases, and the junction held 3 bases outside the gene matches. The CDR3 is 14 amino acids. Germline V gives CDR1 SEHNR, CDR2 FQNEAQ (reference sequence). The CDR3 region has the DNA TGTGCCAGCAGCTTTGCTAGCGGGATCGGGGAGCTGTTTTTT. Its protein is CASSFASGIGELFF. Variable domain in full (rest from reference TRBV7-9 and TRBJ2-2): DTGVSQNPRHKITKRGQNVTFRCDPISEHNRLYWYRQTLGQGPEFLTYFQNEAQLEKSRLLSDRFSAERPKGSFSTLEIQRTEQGDSAMYLCASSFASGIGELFFGEGSRLTVL.

The rearrangement links TRBV27 to TRBJ2-1; 12 positions match TRBD1. Trimming at V came to 8 bases and at J to 6 bases, leaving 8 bases not matched to a gene. This CDR3 has 15 residues. CDR1 and CDR2 from the germline V gene are MNHEY and SMNVEV (reference sequence). The CDR3 nucleotides read TGTGCCAGCGCCCGTGGGACAGGGGGCATCAATGAGCAGTTCTTC. It codes for CASARGTGGINEQFF.

The J gene is TRBJ1-5, the V gene TRBV7-2; D is unresolved. The germline V gene has CDR1 SGHTA and CDR2 FQGNSA. The CDR3 consists of 13 residues. V lost 5 bases and J 4 bases, leaving 9 bases between the germline ends. The chain's CDR3 is CASSVGLNQPQHF. For the CDR3, the DNA is TGTGCCAGCAGCGTCGGGTTAAATCAGCCCCAGCATTTT.

This sequence joins TRBV5-1 and TRBJ2-1, with 7 bases aligning to TRBD1. The CDR3 runs 16 residues. The junction had 13 bases not matched to a gene; V was cut back by 3 bases and J by 7 bases. Germline CDR1 is SGHRS and CDR2 is YFSETQ. The CDR3 here is CASSSSGGQAKNEQFF. The DNA of the CDR3 is TGCGCCAGCAGCTCGTCAGGTGGACAGGCGAAAAATGAGCAGTTCTTC.

The chain combines TRBV4-2 with TRBJ2-1, with 10 bases that match TRBD2. With V trimmed by 2 bases and J by 8 bases, 9 bases remained unmatched. Germline V gives CDR1 LGHNA, CDR2 YNFKEQ. The length of the CDR3 is 16 residues. The CDR3 sequence is CASSQRQRGGADEQFF. The DNA of the CDR3 is TGTGCCAGCAGCCAACGCCAGCGGGGGGGCGCAGATGAGCAGTTCTTC.

V usage is TRBV5-1 and J usage is TRBJ1-6; 7 bases agree with TRBD1. There are 11 residues in the CDR3. Losses at the gene ends were 4 bases for V and 14 bases for J; bases not matched to a gene: 3. Germline CDR1 and CDR2: SGHRS and YFSETQ. The CDR3, as DNA: TGCGCCAGCAGCATCGGACAGGCCCTCCACTTT. Translated, it gives CASSIGQALHF. Filled out from reference TRBV5-1 and TRBJ1-6, the complete variable domain reads KAGVTQTPRYLIKTRGQQVTLSCSPISGHRSVSWYQQTPGQGLQFLFEYFSETQRNKGNFPGRFSGRQFSNSRSEMNVSTLELGDSALYLCASSIGQALHFGNGTRLTVT.

This rearrangement joins TRBV18 to TRBJ2-7; 7 bases line up with TRBD1. J was trimmed by 9 bases and V by 2 bases; bases with no gene match: 10. Per germline, CDR1 KGHSH and CDR2 LQKENI. The CDR3 has 14 residues. The CDR3 spells CASSPARDSSMQYF. The CDR3 DNA is TGTGCCAGCTCACCAGCCCGGGACAGCTCGATGCAGTACTTC.

This clone was recorded a few times. DNA for the CDR3: TGCAGCGTGAGAAGCGGGGGCGAGCAGTACTTC. It codes for CSVRSGGEQYF. V usage is TRBV29-1 and J usage is TRBJ2-7; 8 nucleotides line up with TRBD2. Germline V CDR1 and CDR2: SQVTM, ANQGSEA. Trimming at V came to 6 bases and at J to 6 bases, leaving 4 bases not matched to a gene. CDR3 length: 11 amino acids.

V usage is TRBV5-8 and J usage is TRBJ1-4, with 7 bases identical to TRBD1. Germline values: CDR1 SGHTS, CDR2 YDEGEE. The CDR3 runs 17 residues. V was clipped by 3 bases and J by 0 bases; unmatched bases: 8. The CDR3 protein is CASSSLRTGPTNEKLFF. DNA of the CDR3: TGTGCCAGCAGCTCCCTCCGGACAGGACCAACTAATGAAAAACTGTTTTTT.

The chain is built from TRBV28 and TRBJ2-7; the D is unclear. Trimming took off 4 bases at V and 3 bases at J, with 7 bases between the two ends. This CDR3 has 12 amino acids. Germline V gene lookup returns CDR1 MDHEN and CDR2 SYDVKM. The CDR3 DNA reads TGTGCCAGCAGTTCACTTTACTACGAGCAGTACTTC. Its protein product is CASSSLYYEQYF.

CDR3 residues: CASSETGTGKNEQFF. The CDR3 bases are TGCGCCAGCAGTGAAACCGGGACAGGGAAAAATGAGCAGTTCTTC. The gene calls are TRBV10-1 and TRBJ2-1, with TRBD1 matching over 9 bases. The CDR3 has 15 residues. After removal of 3 bases from V and 7 bases from J, the junction contained 7 bases not matched to a gene. CDR1 WNHNN and CDR2 SYGVQD come from the germline V gene (reference sequence).

V and J are TRBV12-3 or TRBV12-4 and TRBJ1-1; D possibly corresponds to TRBD1 (6 bases). There are 13 residues in the CDR3. Trimming stripped 3 bases from V and 5 bases from J, with 10 bases between. In DNA form, the CDR3 reads TGTGCCAGCAGTTTCAAGGGGGTGACTGAAGCTTTCTTT. Amino acids: CASSFKGVTEAFF.

This clone was seen only a few times. This chain connects TRBV3-1 (or the pseudogene TRBV3-2) to TRBJ1-2; D is unresolved. This CDR3 has 16 amino acids. Trimming pared 4 bases from V and 7 bases from J, leaving 22 bases between. Germline V gene lookup returns CDR1 LGHDT and CDR2 YNNKEL (reference sequence). DNA for the CDR3: TGTGCCAGCAGCCCCCTCGGCGGGTTGAGTCGGTCTGGCTACACCTTC. This codes for CASSPLGGLSRSGYTF.

This clone appeared a single time. The rearrangement joins TRBV3-1 (or the pseudogene TRBV3-2) to TRBJ2-5; 12 bases are shared with TRBD2. The germline CDR1 and CDR2 sequences are LGHDT and YNNKEL (reference sequence). This CDR3 region has 16 residues. The V and J ends lost 4 bases and 5 bases, in that order; junction bases with no gene match: 8. CDR3 coding DNA: TGTGCCAGCAGCCCTTTACTAGCGGGGGGAGGGGAGACCCAGTACTTC. This sequence encodes CASSPLLAGGGETQYF.

The chain couples TRBV10-1 to TRBJ1-1; 8 bases match TRBD1. The CDR3 consists of 12 residues. After removal of 6 bases from V and 5 bases from J, the junction contained 2 bases not matched to a gene. The germline CDR1 and CDR2 sequences are WNHNN and SYGVQD (reference sequence). CDR3 sequence: CASSDRGTEAFF. In DNA, the CDR3 is TGCGCCAGCAGCGACAGGGGAACTGAAGCTTTCTTT.